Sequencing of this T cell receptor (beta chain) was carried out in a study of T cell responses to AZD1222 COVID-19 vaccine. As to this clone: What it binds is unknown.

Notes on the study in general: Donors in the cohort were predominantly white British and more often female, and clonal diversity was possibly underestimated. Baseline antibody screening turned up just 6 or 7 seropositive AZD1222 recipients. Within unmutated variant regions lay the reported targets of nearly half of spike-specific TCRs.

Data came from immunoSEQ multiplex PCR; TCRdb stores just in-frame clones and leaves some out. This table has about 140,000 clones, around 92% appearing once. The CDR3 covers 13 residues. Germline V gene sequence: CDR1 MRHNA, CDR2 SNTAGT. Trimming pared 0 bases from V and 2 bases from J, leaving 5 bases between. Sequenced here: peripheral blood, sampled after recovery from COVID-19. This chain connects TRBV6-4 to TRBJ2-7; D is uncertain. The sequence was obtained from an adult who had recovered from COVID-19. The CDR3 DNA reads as TGTGCCAGCAGTGACTCAGAAGCCTACGAGCAGTACTTC. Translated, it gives CASSDSEAYEQYF.